The 29 T cell receptor beta chains below were found in one sample sequenced in a study of Graves' ophthalmopathy and Graves' hyperthyroidism. Amplified material comprised TCR beta CDR3 regions derived from RNA transcripts. HTBI primers served in a first-round RT-PCR, which a second-round multiplex PCR followed. Each CDR3 protein gets one entry after TCRdb re-called the multiplex PCR reads with MiXCR. The sample has almost 750,000 distinct CDR3 sequences; 40% are singletons. Sequenced: peripheral blood. These receptors originate from an adult man with Graves' ophthalmopathy.

This clonotype was recorded only once. The rearrangement uses TRBV25-1 and TRBJ1-3; 7 nucleotides align to TRBD1. The CDR3 runs 16 residues. Germline CDR1 and CDR2: MGHDK and SYGVNS. With 4 bases clipped from V and 2 bases from J, the junction kept 8 bases outside the gene matches. This chain's CDR3 is CASSGPDRDTGNTIYF. CDR3 bases: TGTGCCAGCAGTGGCCCCGACAGGGACACTGGAAACACCATATATTTT.

V usage is TRBV10-3 and J usage is TRBJ2-2; D is ambiguous. From germline, CDR1 is ENHRY and CDR2 SYGVKD. The V end lost 2 bases, the J end lost 2 bases, and 12 bases lay between the germline ends. The CDR3 consists of 16 residues. The CDR3 region is CAISESPEINTGELFF. Written as DNA, the CDR3 is TGTGCCATCAGTGAGAGCCCGGAAATAAACACCGGGGAGCTGTTTTTT.

In its sample, this clonotype was seen a few times. The chain links TRBV19 to TRBJ1-1, with 7 bases matching TRBD1. With V trimmed by 5 bases and J by 1 base, 7 bases remained unmatched. The CDR3 spans 15 residues. Germline V gene lookup returns CDR1 LNHDA and CDR2 SQIVND (reference sequence). The CDR3: CASSSRWDRNTEAFF. For the CDR3, the DNA is TGTGCCAGTAGTTCACGGTGGGACAGGAACACTGAAGCTTTCTTT.

The CDR3 coding sequence is TGTGCCAGCTCGACCAGGGAGCTCTATGGCTACACCTTC. It is translated as CASSTRELYGYTF. The chain recombines TRBV25-1 with TRBJ1-2, with a possible D match to TRBD1 (5 bases). The V gene lost 8 bases and the J gene lost 4 bases, with 14 bases spanning the gap. The CDR3 spans 13 residues. Germline V lookup: CDR1 MGHDK, CDR2 SYGVNS.

Worth noting for this clonotype: A read error may produce the germline difference seen at one junction end. The chain combines TRBV24-1 with TRBJ1-5, with 8 positions matching TRBD1. CDR3 length: 15 residues. The germline CDR1 and CDR2 sequences are KGHDR and SFDVKD. The CDR3 nucleotides read TGTGCCAGCAGTCCTGGGACAGGACAATCTTCGCCCCAGCATTTT. Amino acids: CASSPGTGQSSPQHF.

This clonotype was counted a few times. The rearrangement joins TRBV19 to TRBJ2-7; D is possibly TRBD2 (5 bases). Trimming left V 7 bases short and J 2 bases short, with 6 bases between. Germline lookup yields CDR1 LNHDA and CDR2 SQIVND (reference sequence). The CDR3 extends over 11 amino acids. CDR3 nucleotides: TGTGCCAGTATGGGAGCCTACGAGCAGTACTTC. It encodes CASMGAYEQYF.

The V and J genes are TRBV2 and TRBJ2-5; a possible D gene is TRBD2 (7 bases). Germline V gives CDR1 SNHLY, CDR2 FYNNEI. The germline V and J ends were trimmed by 6 bases and 9 bases, with 23 bases remaining between them. The CDR3 contains 15 residues. CDR3 nucleotides: TGTGCCAGCAGACCCGAATCGGGGGGCAATCAGCCCCAGTACTTC. Protein product: CASRPESGGNQPQYF. The whole variable domain, filled in from reference TRBV2 and TRBJ2-5, reads EPEVTQTPSHQVTQMGQEVILRCVPISNHLYFYWYRQILGQKVEFLVSFYNNEISEKSEIFDDQFSVERPDGSNFTLKIRSTKLEDSAMYFCASRPESGGNQPQYFGPGTRLLVL.

Regarding this clonotype: A much larger clone is a single base away; this may be a read error. The chain couples TRBV24-1 to TRBJ1-5; 11 nucleotides match TRBD1. The CDR3 consists of 13 residues. Looked up from germline, CDR1 is KGHDR and CDR2 is SFDVKD. With V trimmed by 7 bases and J by 6 bases, 1 base remained unmatched. The CDR3 loop is CATRGTGGQPQHF. CDR3 sequence (DNA): TGTGCCACCAGAGGGACAGGGGGTCAGCCCCAGCATTTT.

In this sample, this clonotype turned up many times. The chain employs TRBV29-1 and TRBJ1-2; TRBD1 aligns across 7 bases. Trimming at V came to 1 base and at J to 5 bases, leaving 7 bases not matched to a gene. The germline V gene encodes CDR1 SQVTM and CDR2 ANQGSEA. CDR3 size: 14 residues. CDR3 in amino acids: CSVEVGQGVYGYTF. DNA for the CDR3: TGCAGCGTTGAAGTCGGTCAGGGGGTGTATGGCTACACCTTC.

This clonotype was observed a handful of times. The chain joins TRBV25-1 to TRBJ2-2; TRBD1 matches 7 bases. This CDR3 has 15 residues. Germline values: CDR1 MGHDK, CDR2 SYGVNS. J was trimmed by 7 bases and V by 9 bases; bases with no gene match: 14. The CDR3 sequence is CASIPTGKGVGELFF. The DNA for the CDR3 is TGTGCCAGTATCCCGACAGGGAAGGGAGTCGGGGAGCTGTTTTTT.

The rearrangement links TRBV2 to TRBJ2-5; TRBD1 is a possible D gene (7 bases). Trimming removed 7 bases at V and 5 bases at J, with 20 bases between. The CDR3 contains 15 residues. Germline V CDR1 and CDR2: SNHLY, FYNNEI. The chain's CDR3 is CASKQTQGRSETQYF. The CDR3 nucleotides are TGTGCCAGCAAACAAACACAGGGGAGGTCGGAGACCCAGTACTTC.

The CDR3 DNA is TGTGCCAGCAGCCGAACTTCACCCGGGGGATGGGACAGGGGCCACGAGCAGTACTTC. This sequence encodes CASSRTSPGGWDRGHEQYF. The chain has TRBV5-4 and TRBJ2-7, with 10 bases lining up with TRBD1. The germline V gene has CDR1 SGHNT and CDR2 YYREEE (reference sequence). The CDR3 runs to 19 residues. V was clipped by 4 bases and J by 5 bases; unmatched bases: 21.

The chain has TRBV12-3 or TRBV12-4 and TRBJ1-1; D not resolved. The CDR3 runs to 11 residues. Trimming removed 7 bases from V and 4 bases from J, with 7 bases in between. The DNA for the CDR3 is TGTGCCAGCACCTTTAGCACTGAAGCTTTCTTT. Translating gives CASTFSTEAFF.

This clonotype occurred many times. The chain joins TRBV29-1 to TRBJ2-5, with D possibly TRBD2 on 6 matching bases. V was trimmed by 6 bases and J by 4 bases, leaving 18 bases between them. This CDR3 has 14 residues. Germline assignment: CDR1 SQVTM and CDR2 ANQGSEA. In DNA, the CDR3 is TGCAGCGTCCATCCAGGGTTAGCGGTAGAGACCCAGTACTTC. This codes for CSVHPGLAVETQYF.

This clonotype was recorded many times. The J gene is TRBJ1-1, the V gene TRBV7-2; D ambiguous. V lost 4 bases to trimming and J lost 11 bases, with 17 bases between them. The CDR3 is 13 amino acids. CDR1 and CDR2 (germline): SGHTA, FQGNSA. CDR3 loop: CASSSRIAGSAFF. The CDR3 nucleotides read TGTGCCAGCAGCTCACGAATTGCAGGATCGGCTTTCTTT.

Here the CDR3 DNA reads TGTGCCAGCAGCTTGGCGGCTGGGACACTGAACACTGAAGCTTTCTTT. This translates into CASSLAAGTLNTEAFF. The J gene is TRBJ1-1, the V gene TRBV7-9; D is possibly TRBD1 (6 bases). The CDR3 extends over 16 amino acids. The germline V gene encodes CDR1 SEHNR and CDR2 FQNEAQ (reference sequence). Trimming shortened V by 3 bases and J by 0 bases, and 14 bases separated the two germline ends. The whole variable domain, filled in from reference TRBV7-9 and TRBJ1-1, reads DTGVSQNPRHKITKRGQNVTFRCDPISEHNRLYWYRQTLGQGPEFLTYFQNEAQLEKSRLLSDRFSAERPKGSFSTLEIQRTEQGDSAMYLCASSLAAGTLNTEAFFGQGTRLTVV.

This clonotype has at least ten counts. The chain employs TRBV24-1 and TRBJ2-5; D ambiguous. The CDR3 spans 15 residues. V was pared by 9 bases and J by 5 bases, with 21 bases between. Germline V gives CDR1 KGHDR, CDR2 SFDVKD. The chain's CDR3 is CATSDSFRGAETQYF. CDR3 nucleotides: TGTGCCACCTCCGATAGTTTTAGAGGTGCGGAGACCCAGTACTTC.

This clonotype has more than one count but fewer than ten. V and J are TRBV5-1 and TRBJ2-2; D might be TRBD2 (5 bases). CDR3 length equals 18 residues. Trimming took 4 bases from V and 2 from J, leaving 21 bases between them. Germline V gene data show CDR1 as SGHRS and CDR2 as YFSETQ. In nucleotides, the CDR3 is TGCGCCAGCAGCCCAGGCGATCTGCGGCTAGCCAACACCGGGGAGCTGTTTTTT. Its translation: CASSPGDLRLANTGELFF.

The chain combines TRBV7-2 with TRBJ2-5, with a possible D match to TRBD1 (5 bases). Germline values: CDR1 SGHTA, CDR2 FQGNSA. Trimming shortened V by 3 bases and J by 4 bases, and 12 bases separated the two germline ends. The CDR3 length is 14 residues. CDR3: CASSFGAGVETQYF. CDR3 coding DNA: TGTGCCAGCAGCTTTGGGGCTGGAGTAGAGACCCAGTACTTC.

This clonotype was seen at least ten times. V and J are TRBV2 and TRBJ2-2; perhaps TRBD2 as D (6 bases). CDR1 is SNHLY and CDR2 is FYNNEI in the germline V gene. V gave up 7 bases and J gave up 0 bases, with 9 bases separating them. The CDR3 contains 14 residues. The chain's CDR3 is CASKEGSNTGELFF. CDR3 sequence (DNA): TGTGCCAGCAAGGAGGGCTCGAACACCGGGGAGCTGTTTTTT. Filled out from reference TRBV2 and TRBJ2-2, the complete variable domain reads EPEVTQTPSHQVTQMGQEVILRCVPISNHLYFYWYRQILGQKVEFLVSFYNNEISEKSEIFDDQFSVERPDGSNFTLKIRSTKLEDSAMYFCASKEGSNTGELFFGEGSRLTVL.

With respect to this clonotype: A junction boundary mismatches the germline segment, possibly from a read error. The chain uses TRBV10-2 and TRBJ2-7, with 7 nucleotides matching TRBD2. Germline-derived CDR1 and CDR2 are WSHSY and SAAADI. The CDR3 contains 13 residues. The CDR3 DNA is TGTGCCAGCAGCCAGCGGGAACTCTACGAGCAGTACTTC. Protein product: CASSQRELYEQYF.

The chain couples TRBV11-2 to TRBJ2-7; weak D call: TRBD2 (6 bases). Trimming took 5 bases from V and 5 from J, leaving 13 bases between them. CDR3 length: 13 residues. CDR1 and CDR2 (germline): SGHAT, FQNNGV. CDR3 nucleotide sequence: TGTGCCAGCAGCGTGTACAGGACTAACGAGCAGTACTTC. This sequence encodes CASSVYRTNEQYF.

This clonotype occurred a few times. The gene calls are TRBV25-1 and TRBJ2-7, with D maybe TRBD1 (6 bases). Germline V gene data show CDR1 as MGHDK and CDR2 as SYGVNS. This CDR3 is 14 amino acids long. Between the trimmed V and J ends, which lost 5 bases and 2 bases, there was a span of 13 bases. This CDR3 is CASSFIGTTYEQYF. The CDR3 coding sequence is TGTGCCAGCAGTTTTATCGGGACAACCTACGAGCAGTACTTC.

This clonotype was detected ten times or more. V is TRBV7-9 and J is TRBJ2-5; D gene unclear. The CDR3 is 14 residues long. V dropped 0 bases and J dropped 1 base, with 6 bases sitting between them. Germline-derived CDR1 and CDR2 are SEHNR and FQNEAQ (reference sequence). CDR3 sequence (DNA): TGTGCCAGCAGCTTAGCACGGATCCAAGAGACCCAGTACTTC. It yields the protein CASSLARIQETQYF.

The chain joins TRBV7-9 to TRBJ2-2; unclear D gene. Germline V gene lookup returns CDR1 SEHNR and CDR2 FQNEAQ (reference sequence). V was clipped by 6 bases and J by 5 bases, with 16 bases between them. The CDR3 sequence is 15 residues long. Here the CDR3 reads CASREHYSDTGELFF. The CDR3 DNA sequence: TGTGCCAGCAGGGAACACTACAGCGATACCGGGGAGCTGTTTTTT.

The gene calls are TRBV2 and TRBJ1-4; weak D call: TRBD1 (6 bases). The CDR3 spans 16 residues. The germline V and J ends were trimmed by 5 bases and 0 bases, with 13 bases remaining between them. Per germline, CDR1 SNHLY and CDR2 FYNNEI. The CDR3 loop is CASSYTAGATNEKLFF. CDR3 sequence (DNA): TGTGCCAGCAGTTATACGGCAGGGGCAACTAATGAAAAACTGTTTTTT. The full variable domain, its missing parts supplied by reference TRBV2 and TRBJ1-4, is EPEVTQTPSHQVTQMGQEVILRCVPISNHLYFYWYRQILGQKVEFLVSFYNNEISEKSEIFDDQFSVERPDGSNFTLKIRSTKLEDSAMYFCASSYTAGATNEKLFFGSGTQLSVL.

The chain has TRBV5-4 and TRBJ1-1; 7 nucleotides line up with TRBD1. The length of the CDR3 is 16 residues. The junction had 15 bases not matched to a gene; V was cut back by 3 bases and J by 7 bases. Germline V gene data show CDR1 as SGHNT and CDR2 as YYREEE (reference sequence). The CDR3 loop reads CASSSSASTGKDEAFF. CDR3 nucleotides: TGTGCCAGCAGCTCTTCTGCCTCGACAGGGAAAGATGAAGCTTTCTTT. Drawing the rest from reference TRBV5-4 and TRBJ1-1, the complete variable domain is ETGVTQSPTHLIKTRGQQVTLRCSSQSGHNTVSWYQQALGQGPQFIFQYYREEENGRGNFPPRFSGLQFPNYSSELNVNALELDDSALYLCASSSSASTGKDEAFFGQGTRLTVV.

The chain is built from TRBV7-9 and TRBJ2-5; tentatively, D is TRBD2 (7 bases). The last part of the DNA fits TRBJ2-4 better; the J call may be wrong. CDR3 length: 14 amino acids. Germline CDR1 is SEHNR and CDR2 is FQNEAQ (reference sequence). The CDR3, as DNA: TGTGCCAGCAGCTTGGGGGGGGGCGGAGACATTCAGTACTTC. Translating it yields CASSLGGGGDIQYF.

The sample holds many counts of this clonotype. This chain joins TRBV19 and TRBJ1-5; D call uncertain. V lost 0 bases to trimming and J lost 6 bases, with 6 bases between them. This CDR3 is 13 amino acids long. Germline V gene lookup returns CDR1 LNHDA and CDR2 SQIVND (reference sequence). The CDR3 here is CASSIDPGQPQHF. The CDR3 DNA reads TGTGCCAGTAGTATAGATCCGGGTCAGCCCCAGCATTTT.